Shown below are 29 T cell receptor beta chains from a single sample sequenced in a study of cytomegalovirus exposure and HLA in healthy donors. The PCR made use of 60 Vbeta and 13 Jbeta primers. The data were produced by immunoSEQ multiplex PCR, yet TCRdb's version contains in-frame clones alone and is incomplete. The sample holds approximately 100,000 clones. The sample was PBMCs. All receptors derive from a man aged 45 to 65 in good health and CMV-seronegative.

The rearrangement uses TRBV6-5 and TRBJ1-3; tentatively, D is TRBD1 (6 bases). Per germline, CDR1 MNHEY and CDR2 SVGAGI. V dropped 0 bases and J dropped 3 bases, with 12 bases sitting between them. The CDR3 length is 16 residues. CDR3 sequence (DNA): TGTGCCAGCAGTTACTCCGTCAGGGGCTATGGAAACACCATATATTTT. Translating it yields CASSYSVRGYGNTIYF.

As DNA, the CDR3 is TGCGCCAGCAGCTCAATAGCGGGGGCTACAAGCACAGATACGCAGTATTTT. Protein: CASSSIAGATSTDTQYF. This chain uses TRBV5-1 with TRBJ2-3, with 9 positions matching TRBD2. Losses at the gene ends were 3 bases for V and 0 bases for J; bases not matched to a gene: 8. Germline assignment: CDR1 SGHRS and CDR2 YFSETQ. This CDR3 contains 17 residues.

The V and J genes are TRBV2 and TRBJ2-7; TRBD2 is a possible D gene (6 bases). Trimming removed 7 bases from V and 6 bases from J, with 19 bases in between. Germline V gives CDR1 SNHLY, CDR2 FYNNEI. CDR3 length: 14 residues. The CDR3 sequence is CASTEEGGEGEQYF. CDR3 DNA sequence: TGTGCCAGCACCGAGGAGGGAGGTGAGGGCGAGCAGTACTTC.

V is TRBV7-9 and J is TRBJ2-7; D unresolved. Trimming stripped 2 bases from V and 1 base from J, with 6 bases between. The CDR3 is made up of 13 amino acids. The V gene's germline CDR1 is SEHNR and CDR2 FQNEAQ (reference sequence). The chain's CDR3 is CASSLTSSYEQYF. The CDR3 DNA is TGTGCCAGCAGCTTAACATCTTCCTACGAGCAGTACTTC.

The chain uses TRBV27 and TRBJ2-3, with TRBD2 matching 12 bases. The length of the CDR3 is 16 residues. Germline CDR1 and CDR2: MNHEY and SMNVEV (reference sequence). J lost 3 bases, V lost 5 bases, and 6 bases had no gene match. The CDR3 DNA is TGTGCCAGCAGTCCCCTACTAGCGGGAGGTACAGATACGCAGTATTTT. It encodes CASSPLLAGGTDTQYF.

V is TRBV6-1 and J is TRBJ1-2; 10 bases match TRBD1. After removal of 0 bases from V and 5 bases from J, the junction contained 3 bases not matched to a gene. The V gene's germline CDR1 is MNHNS and CDR2 SASEGT. The CDR3 runs to 15 residues. The CDR3 sequence: CASSEADRGSYGYTF. The DNA of the CDR3 is TGTGCCAGCAGTGAAGCGGACAGGGGGAGTTATGGCTACACCTTC.

J is TRBJ1-2 and V is TRBV2; D unclear. Germline V gene lookup returns CDR1 SNHLY and CDR2 FYNNEI. Trimming removed 2 bases from V and 6 bases from J, with 10 bases in between. This CDR3 has 13 amino acids. CDR3 nucleotide sequence: TGTGCCAGCAGTGAATGGCCGCGGAATGGCTACACCTTC. Its protein product is CASSEWPRNGYTF.

The chain employs TRBV5-6 and TRBJ1-2; no clear D. The CDR3 has 12 amino acids. Trimming removed 9 bases at V and 4 bases at J, with 13 bases between. The V gene's germline CDR1 is SGHDT and CDR2 YYEEEE. CDR3 sequence: CATSRGGYGYTF. CDR3 in DNA: TGTGCCACCTCACGGGGTGGCTATGGCTACACCTTC. Full variable domain (remainder filled in from reference TRBV5-6 and TRBJ1-2): DAGVTQSPTHLIKTRGQQVTLRCSPKSGHDTVSWYQQALGQGPQFIFQYYEEEERQRGNFPDRFSGHQFPNYSSELNVNALLLGDSALYLCATSRGGYGYTFGSGTRLTVV.

Note on this clone: Distinct nucleotide sequences in the sample also encode this CDR3. The J gene is TRBJ2-1, the V gene TRBV15; 8 bases are shared with TRBD2. The length of the CDR3 is 15 residues. V shed 3 bases and J 7 bases; nucleotides not matched to a gene: 8. The germline V gene encodes CDR1 LNHNV and CDR2 YYDKDF (reference sequence). The CDR3 coding sequence is TGTGCCACCAGCAGGGGGACTAGTTCTGGAAATGAGCAGTTCTTC. This codes for CATSRGTSSGNEQFF.

The V gene is TRBV11-2, the J gene TRBJ2-3; tentatively, D is TRBD2 (6 bases). Germline V lookup: CDR1 SGHAT, CDR2 FQNNGV. This CDR3 comprises 15 residues. Trimming shortened V by 6 bases and J by 8 bases, and 21 bases separated the two germline ends. The CDR3 region has the DNA TGTGCCAGCAGACCCAGCGGGCCCAAGTTAGGTACGCAGTATTTT. It yields the protein CASRPSGPKLGTQYF.

The chain uses TRBV4-2 and TRBJ1-1; tentatively, D is TRBD1 (6 bases). V was clipped by 8 bases and J by 4 bases, with 17 bases between them. The CDR3 extends over 14 amino acids. Germline V gives CDR1 LGHNA, CDR2 YNFKEQ. The CDR3 DNA reads as TGTGCCAGCTCTGGGGGGGGCTGGGGCACTGAAGCTTTCTTT. Translation: CASSGGGWGTEAFF.

The CDR3 nucleotides are TGTGCCAGCAGCGCGTCGGGGATCAGCGAGCAGTACTTC. Its translation is CASSASGISEQYF. V usage is TRBV9 and J usage is TRBJ2-7; D possibly corresponds to TRBD2 (5 bases). With 3 bases removed from V and 6 bases from J, the gap between germline ends came to 13 bases. Germline V lookup: CDR1 SGDLS, CDR2 YYNGEE. This CDR3 is 13 amino acids long.

The V and J genes are TRBV19 and TRBJ2-6; unclear D gene. V was cut by 7 bases and J by 2 bases, with 6 bases left in between. The CDR3 contains 13 residues. Germline V CDR1 and CDR2: LNHDA, SQIVND (reference sequence). The chain's CDR3 is CASMGTGANVLTF. In DNA, the CDR3 is TGTGCCAGTATGGGCACTGGGGCCAACGTCCTGACTTTC.

The chain uses TRBV13 and TRBJ1-1; possibly TRBD1 for D (6 bases). The ends were cut back, 7 bases at V and 3 bases at J, with 15 bases in the middle. The CDR3 length is 14 residues. In germline, CDR1 is PRHDT, CDR2 FYEKMQ (reference sequence). The CDR3 sequence: CASIKQGVDTEAFF. The CDR3 DNA follows: TGTGCCAGCATCAAACAGGGTGTGGACACTGAAGCTTTCTTT.

The V and J genes are TRBV19 and TRBJ2-1; TRBD2 matches at 7 bases. CDR3 length: 17 residues. The trim removed 5 bases at V and 0 bases at J, leaving 10 bases unmatched. Germline CDR1 reads LNHDA; CDR2 reads SQIVND (reference sequence). CDR3 region: CASSSLWGGSSYNEQFF. CDR3 nucleotide sequence: TGTGCCAGTAGTTCCCTTTGGGGGGGGAGCTCCTACAATGAGCAGTTCTTC.

V gene TRBV11-3 combines with J gene TRBJ2-7; a possible D gene is TRBD1 (6 bases). The CDR3 runs 16 residues. Germline V gene data show CDR1 as SGHNT and CDR2 as YENEEA. V was clipped by 5 bases and J by 2 bases, with 19 bases between them. The CDR3 loop is CASSLASGVSTYEQYF. CDR3 DNA sequence: TGTGCCAGCAGCCTAGCCTCAGGGGTATCAACCTACGAGCAGTACTTC.

The chain recombines TRBV4-3 with TRBJ1-1, with D uncertain. V lost 0 bases, J lost 1 base, and 9 bases lay in between. The CDR3 loop spans 15 amino acids. CDR1 is LGHNA and CDR2 is YSLEER in the germline V gene. The CDR3 sequence is CASSQEVGENTEAFF. CDR3 DNA: TGCGCCAGCAGCCAAGAAGTGGGAGAGAACACTGAAGCTTTCTTT.

The chain has TRBV11-2 and TRBJ1-3, with no clear D. This CDR3 contains 16 residues. Germline loops: CDR1 SGHAT, CDR2 FQNNGV. V was clipped by 3 bases and J by 0 bases, with 12 bases between them. CDR3 loop: CASSFGPTNSGNTIYF. The CDR3 DNA follows: TGTGCCAGCAGCTTTGGTCCGACAAACTCTGGAAACACCATATATTTT.

The gene calls are TRBV5-6 and TRBJ1-2; TRBD1 might be the D (6 bases). Trimming shortened V by 0 bases and J by 7 bases, and 16 bases separated the two germline ends. Per germline, CDR1 SGHDT and CDR2 YYEEEE. The CDR3 contains 15 residues. CDR3 in amino acids: CASSLVPQGNGGYTF. As DNA, the CDR3 is TGTGCCAGCAGCTTGGTTCCCCAGGGGAACGGTGGCTACACCTTC. The full variable domain, rest sourced from reference TRBV5-6 and TRBJ1-2, is DAGVTQSPTHLIKTRGQQVTLRCSPKSGHDTVSWYQQALGQGPQFIFQYYEEEERQRGNFPDRFSGHQFPNYSSELNVNALLLGDSALYLCASSLVPQGNGGYTFGSGTRLTVV.

V gene TRBV6-1 combines with J gene TRBJ2-5; the match to TRBD2 covers 9 bases. CDR3 length: 17 residues. CDR1 and CDR2 from the germline V gene are MNHNS and SASEGT. The V and J ends lost 1 base and 5 bases, in that order; junction bases with no gene match: 11. CDR3 coding DNA: TGTGCCAGCAGTGAAGGGACTAGCGCGACCCTGCGGGAGACCCAGTACTTC. Its translation: CASSEGTSATLRETQYF.

The V gene is TRBV4-3, the J gene TRBJ1-3; D call uncertain. CDR1 and CDR2 from the germline V gene are LGHNA and YSLEER. CDR3 size: 13 residues. Between the trimmed V and J ends, which lost 3 bases and 4 bases, there was a span of 7 bases. In nucleotides, the CDR3 is TGCGCCAGCAGCCAGTTCAGGGGAAACACCATATATTTT. Its translation: CASSQFRGNTIYF.

The chain recombines TRBV19 with TRBJ1-1, with 7 nucleotides matching TRBD1. CDR1 and CDR2 (germline): LNHDA, SQIVND (reference sequence). The CDR3 loop spans 12 amino acids. Unmatched junction bases numbered 5, after V lost 7 bases and J lost 6 bases. The DNA of the CDR3 is TGTGCCAGTACCCTGGGGACAGCTGAAGCTTTCTTT. Translated, it gives CASTLGTAEAFF.

The chain recombines TRBV28 with TRBJ1-2; D is perhaps TRBD1 (6 bases). CDR3 length: 15 amino acids. V was cut by 8 bases and J by 2 bases, with 18 bases left in between. Germline V gene data show CDR1 as MDHEN and CDR2 as SYDVKM. CDR3 amino acids: CASGPWTATNYGYTF. CDR3 bases: TGTGCCAGCGGCCCCTGGACAGCGACCAACTATGGCTACACCTTC.

As DNA, the CDR3 is TGTGCCAGTCGAACAGGGAGGGCTGGAGGCTACACCTTC. As protein: CASRTGRAGGYTF. The rearrangement joins TRBV19 to TRBJ1-2; possibly TRBD1 for D (6 bases). The V end was cut by 8 bases, the J end by 8 bases, with 18 bases between. The V gene's germline CDR1 is LNHDA and CDR2 SQIVND (reference sequence). The CDR3 runs to 13 residues. The full variable domain, with the rest looked up from reference TRBV19 and TRBJ1-2, is DGGITQSPKYLFRKEGQNVTLSCEQNLNHDAMYWYRQDPGQGLRLIYYSQIVNDFQKGDIAEGYSVSREKKESFPLTVTSAQKNPTAFYLCASRTGRAGGYTFGSGTRLTVV.

This chain links TRBV6-1 with TRBJ2-2; perhaps TRBD1 as D (5 bases). The CDR3 extends over 15 amino acids. Germline lookup yields CDR1 MNHNS and CDR2 SASEGT. Between the trimmed V and J ends, which lost 4 bases and 7 bases, there was a span of 16 bases. CDR3 DNA: TGTGCCAGCAGTGTCCTGCAGGGTGGCGTCGGGGAGCTGTTTTTT. It encodes CASSVLQGGVGELFF.

The chain recombines TRBV19 with TRBJ1-5; D call uncertain. The germline V gene encodes CDR1 LNHDA and CDR2 SQIVND (reference sequence). The V and J ends lost 5 bases and 0 bases respectively, with 8 bases between them. This CDR3 contains 14 residues. In nucleotides, the CDR3 is TGTGCCAGTAGTCGAGAGGGTAGCAATCAGCCCCAGCATTTT. As protein: CASSREGSNQPQHF.

The rearrangement uses TRBV20-1 and TRBJ2-3; no clear D gene. Per the germline V gene, CDR1 is DFQATT and CDR2 is SNEGSKA (reference sequence). The CDR3 runs to 11 residues. The V and J ends lost 8 bases and 1 base respectively, with 7 bases between them. The CDR3 reads CSPSRTDTQYF. The CDR3, as DNA: TGCAGTCCTTCCCGCACAGATACGCAGTATTTT.

J is TRBJ1-1 and V is TRBV7-3; a possible D gene is TRBD1 (6 bases). The V end was cut by 4 bases, the J end by 3 bases, with 9 bases between. The germline CDR1 and CDR2 sequences are SGHTA and FQGTGA. There are 13 residues in the CDR3. CDR3 amino acids: CASSSNRDTEAFF. As DNA, the CDR3 is TGTGCCAGCAGCTCAAACAGGGACACTGAAGCTTTCTTT. The full variable domain, in which reference TRBV7-3 and TRBJ1-1 provide the parts outside the CDR3, is GAGVSQTPSNKVTEKGKYVELRCDPISGHTALYWYRQSLGQGPEFLIYFQGTGAADDSGLPNDRFFAVRPEGSVSTLKIQRTERGDSAVYLCASSSNRDTEAFFGQGTRLTVV.

V gene TRBV7-8 combines with J gene TRBJ1-3; D possibly corresponds to TRBD1 (6 bases). Trimming took 5 bases from V and 6 from J, leaving 14 bases between them. The CDR3 totals 14 residues. The germline V gene encodes CDR1 SGHVS and CDR2 FQNEAQ. In nucleotides, the CDR3 is TGTGCCAGCAGCCTACCGGACAGTACAAACACCATATATTTT. This encodes CASSLPDSTNTIYF.